This T cell receptor beta chain emerged from a study of blood T cells in healthy people across ages. Study results and limitations: Unsorted PBMCs ruled out conclusive naive versus antigen-experienced comparison. There was no known CMV status for donors, so expanded clonotype changes were possibly confounded.

Comments on this clonotype: As yet, its antigen is unknown.

After removal of 6 bases from V and 12 bases from J, the junction contained 12 bases not matched to a gene. The CDR3 has 14 amino acids. Per the germline V gene, CDR1 is SNHLY and CDR2 is FYNNEI. Peripheral blood was drawn, ten milliliters per donor. A second PCR of about 7 to 12 cycles used a sample-barcoded 5' primer and a J-beta primer mix. Every cDNA molecule bore a tag from a template-switch adaptor containing 12 random nucleotides. From the 5' RACE reads, TCRdb called clonotypes with MiXCR, one entry per CDR3 protein. The sample has 1.5 million to 2 million distinct CDR3 sequences, roughly 27% seen once.

This receptor was taken from a woman in her thirties in good health. The sequencing sample was made of blood. The chain is built from TRBV2 and TRBJ1-5; 9 bases agree with TRBD1. The CDR3 DNA reads as TGTGCCAGCAGGGGGGACAGGGTCGATTACGACCAGCATTTT. It specifies CASRGDRVDYDQHF.